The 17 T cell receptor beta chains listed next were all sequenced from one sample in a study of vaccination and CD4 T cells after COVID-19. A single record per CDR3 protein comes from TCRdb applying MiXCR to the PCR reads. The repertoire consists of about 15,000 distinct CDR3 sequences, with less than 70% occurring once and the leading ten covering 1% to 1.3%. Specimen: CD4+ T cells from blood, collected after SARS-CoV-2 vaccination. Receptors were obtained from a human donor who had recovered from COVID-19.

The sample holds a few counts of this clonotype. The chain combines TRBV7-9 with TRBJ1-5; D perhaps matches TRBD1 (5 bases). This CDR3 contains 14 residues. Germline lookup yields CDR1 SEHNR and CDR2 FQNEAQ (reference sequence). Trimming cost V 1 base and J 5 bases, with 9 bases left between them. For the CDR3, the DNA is TGTGCCAGCAGCTTAGGGCGGGGACATCAGCCCCAGCATTTT. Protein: CASSLGRGHQPQHF. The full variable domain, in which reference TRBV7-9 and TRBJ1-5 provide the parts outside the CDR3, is DTGVSQNPRHKITKRGQNVTFRCDPISEHNRLYWYRQTLGQGPEFLTYFQNEAQLEKSRLLSDRFSAERPKGSFSTLEIQRTEQGDSAMYLCASSLGRGHQPQHFGDGTRLSIL.

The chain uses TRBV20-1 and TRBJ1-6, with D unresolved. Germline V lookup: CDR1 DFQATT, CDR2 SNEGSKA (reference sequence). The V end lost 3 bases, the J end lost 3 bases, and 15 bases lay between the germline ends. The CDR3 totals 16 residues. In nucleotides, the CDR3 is TGCAGTGCTAGTCCGCGGTCATCATTCTATAATTCACCCCTCCACTTT. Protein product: CSASPRSSFYNSPLHF.

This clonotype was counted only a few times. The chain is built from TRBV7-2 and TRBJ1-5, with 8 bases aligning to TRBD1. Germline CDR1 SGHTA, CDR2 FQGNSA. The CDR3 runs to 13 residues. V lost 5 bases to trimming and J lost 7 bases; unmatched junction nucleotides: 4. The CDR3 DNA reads TGTGCCAGCAGCAAGAGGGACAGGCAGCCCCAGCATTTT. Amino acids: CASSKRDRQPQHF.

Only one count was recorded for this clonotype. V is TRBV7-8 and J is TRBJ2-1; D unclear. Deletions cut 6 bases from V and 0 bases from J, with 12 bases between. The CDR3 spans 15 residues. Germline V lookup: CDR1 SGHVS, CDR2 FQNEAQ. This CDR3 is CASSFTPHSYNEQFF. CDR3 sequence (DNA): TGTGCCAGCAGTTTTACACCCCACTCCTACAATGAGCAGTTCTTC.

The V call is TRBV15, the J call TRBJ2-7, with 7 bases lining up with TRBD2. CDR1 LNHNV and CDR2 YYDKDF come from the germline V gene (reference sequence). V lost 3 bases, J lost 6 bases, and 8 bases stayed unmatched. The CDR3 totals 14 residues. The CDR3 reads CATSRSRDYPEQYF. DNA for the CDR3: TGTGCCACCAGCAGGAGCAGGGACTACCCCGAGCAGTACTTC. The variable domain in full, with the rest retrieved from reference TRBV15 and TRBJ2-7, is DAMVIQNPRYQVTQFGKPVTLSCSQTLNHNVMYWYQQKSSQAPKLLFHYYDKDFNNEADTPDNFQSRRPNTSFCFLDIRSPGLGDTAMYLCATSRSRDYPEQYFGPGTRLTVT.

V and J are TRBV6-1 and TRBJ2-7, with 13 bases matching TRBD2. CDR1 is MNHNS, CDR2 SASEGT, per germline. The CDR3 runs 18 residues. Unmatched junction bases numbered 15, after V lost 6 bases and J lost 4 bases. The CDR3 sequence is CASSNGLAGATRIYEQYF. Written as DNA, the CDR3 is TGTGCCAGCAGCAACGGACTAGCGGGAGCAACACGGATTTACGAGCAGTACTTC.

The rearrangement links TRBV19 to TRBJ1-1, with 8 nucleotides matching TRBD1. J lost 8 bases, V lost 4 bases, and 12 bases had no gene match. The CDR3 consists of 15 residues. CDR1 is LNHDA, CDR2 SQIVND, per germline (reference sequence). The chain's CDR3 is CASSSGQGAFSEAFF. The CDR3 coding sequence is TGTGCCAGTAGTAGTGGGCAGGGGGCCTTTTCGGAAGCTTTCTTT.

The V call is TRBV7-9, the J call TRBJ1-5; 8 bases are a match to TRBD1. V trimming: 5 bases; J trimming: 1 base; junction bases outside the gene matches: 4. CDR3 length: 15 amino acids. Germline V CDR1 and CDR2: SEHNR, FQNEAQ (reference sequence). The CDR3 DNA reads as TGTGCCAGCAGCCCACAGGGGGGAAGCAATCAGCCCCAGCATTTT. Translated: CASSPQGGSNQPQHF.

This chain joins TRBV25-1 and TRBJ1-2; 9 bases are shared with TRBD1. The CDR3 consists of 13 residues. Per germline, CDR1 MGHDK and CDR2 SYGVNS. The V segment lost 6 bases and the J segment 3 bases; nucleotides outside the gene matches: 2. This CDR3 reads CASRRQGDYGYTF. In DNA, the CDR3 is TGTGCCAGCAGAAGACAGGGGGACTATGGCTACACCTTC.

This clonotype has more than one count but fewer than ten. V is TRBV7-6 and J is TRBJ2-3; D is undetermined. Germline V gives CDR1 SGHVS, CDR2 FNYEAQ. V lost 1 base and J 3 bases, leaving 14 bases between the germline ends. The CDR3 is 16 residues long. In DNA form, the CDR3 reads TGTGCCAGCAGCTTAGGACCGCGCGGAGCGACAGATACGCAGTATTTT. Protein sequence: CASSLGPRGATDTQYF.

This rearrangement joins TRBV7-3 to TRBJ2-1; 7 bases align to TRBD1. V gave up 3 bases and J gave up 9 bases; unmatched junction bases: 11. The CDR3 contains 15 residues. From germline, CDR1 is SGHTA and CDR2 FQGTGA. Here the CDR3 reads CASSFRTQGSGEQFF. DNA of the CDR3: TGTGCCAGCAGCTTTAGGACACAGGGGTCTGGTGAGCAGTTCTTC.

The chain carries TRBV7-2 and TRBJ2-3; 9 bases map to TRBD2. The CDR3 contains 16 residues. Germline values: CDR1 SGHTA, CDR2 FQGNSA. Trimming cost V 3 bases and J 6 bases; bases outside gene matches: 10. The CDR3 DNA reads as TGTGCCAGCAGCTTCTTTAGCGGGAGAGCGGGGGATACGCAGTATTTT. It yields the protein CASSFFSGRAGDTQYF.

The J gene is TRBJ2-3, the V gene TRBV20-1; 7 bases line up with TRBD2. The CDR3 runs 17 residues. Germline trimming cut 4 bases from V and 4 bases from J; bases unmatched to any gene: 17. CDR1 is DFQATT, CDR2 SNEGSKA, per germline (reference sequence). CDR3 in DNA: TGCAGTGCTAACCGCCAAAAAGGACTAGTCAACCCAGATACGCAGTATTTT. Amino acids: CSANRQKGLVNPDTQYF.

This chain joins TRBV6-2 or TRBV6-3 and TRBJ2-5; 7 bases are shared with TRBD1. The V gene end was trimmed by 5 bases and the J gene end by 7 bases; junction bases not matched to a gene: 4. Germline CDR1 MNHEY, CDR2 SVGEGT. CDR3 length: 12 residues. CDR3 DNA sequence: TGTGCCAGCAGTAGTAGACAGGGGACCCAGTACTTC. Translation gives CASSSRQGTQYF.

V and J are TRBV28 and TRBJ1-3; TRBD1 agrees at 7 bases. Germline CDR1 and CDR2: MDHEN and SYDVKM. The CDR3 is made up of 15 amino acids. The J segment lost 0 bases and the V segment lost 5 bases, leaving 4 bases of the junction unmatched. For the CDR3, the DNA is TGTGCCAGCAGTCCCGGACAGGCCTCTGGAAACACCATATATTTT. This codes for CASSPGQASGNTIYF.

CDR3 nucleotides: TGTGCCAGCAGTCGGGGGACTAGCGCCTCTGAGCAGTTCTTC. Its translation: CASSRGTSASEQFF. The V gene is TRBV7-9, the J gene TRBJ2-1; 10 bases line up with TRBD2. Unmatched junction bases numbered 8, after V lost 6 bases and J lost 9 bases. The CDR3 contains 14 residues. Germline CDR1 reads SEHNR; CDR2 reads FQNEAQ (reference sequence).

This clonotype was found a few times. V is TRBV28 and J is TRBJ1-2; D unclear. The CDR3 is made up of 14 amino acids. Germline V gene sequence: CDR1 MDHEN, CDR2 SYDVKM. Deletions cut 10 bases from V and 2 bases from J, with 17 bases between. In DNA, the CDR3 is TGTGCCACCTTTCCGAGGACTGGGAACTATGGCTACACCTTC. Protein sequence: CATFPRTGNYGYTF.